Sequencing of this T cell receptor beta chain was carried out in a study of blood T cell repertoires in COVID-19. This CDR3 has 13 residues. Germline CDR1 SGHTA, CDR2 FQGNSA. J was trimmed by 9 bases and V by 5 bases; bases with no gene match: 3. Source study methods: The assay estimated nucleated cells by amplifying reference gene primers. Generated by immunoSEQ multiplex PCR, the TCRdb table keeps only in-frame clones and is missing some. V, J and clone size are those of that table, while D and trimming were read from the DNA. The data hold about 140,000 clones, with approximately 80% observed a single time.

The rearrangement joins TRBV7-2 to TRBJ1-6; 8 nucleotides line up with TRBD1. This clonotype originated in a woman of 80 years or more in a cohort sampled during active or convalescent COVID-19. Material: peripheral blood. The CDR3 spells CASSIDRGSPLHF. CDR3 nucleotides: TGTGCCAGCAGCATAGACAGGGGTTCACCCCTCCACTTT.